This passage covers 8 T cell receptor beta chains from one sample sequenced in a study of shared clonotypes between healthy human individuals. Naive CD8 populations comprised CD45RO-negative cells positively selected for CCR7, excluding terminally differentiated effector memory CD45RA+ cells. Sequenced by immunoSEQ multiplex PCR; TCRdb stores in-frame clones only, minus some. The data contain some 2 million clones, approximately 94% of them singletons. The sequenced sample consisted of naive CD8+ T cells sorted from blood. The origin of the receptors is a young man in good health.

This chain uses TRBV2 with TRBJ2-7; TRBD1 matches 8 bases. J lost 2 bases, V lost 6 bases, and 9 bases had no gene match. Looked up from germline, CDR1 is SNHLY and CDR2 is FYNNEI. The CDR3 totals 15 residues. CDR3 in DNA: TGTGCCAGCAGGGGGGGCACAGGGGGAACCTACGAGCAGTACTTC. It encodes CASRGGTGGTYEQYF. The whole variable domain, filled in from reference TRBV2 and TRBJ2-7, reads EPEVTQTPSHQVTQMGQEVILRCVPISNHLYFYWYRQILGQKVEFLVSFYNNEISEKSEIFDDQFSVERPDGSNFTLKIRSTKLEDSAMYFCASRGGTGGTYEQYFGPGTRLTVT.

The chain joins TRBV6-1 to TRBJ2-7, with 10 bases aligning to TRBD2. The V gene end was trimmed by 2 bases and the J gene end by 3 bases; junction bases not matched to a gene: 4. Germline loops: CDR1 MNHNS, CDR2 SASEGT. This CDR3 contains 15 residues. The chain's CDR3 is CASSELAGEYYEQYF. In DNA, the CDR3 is TGTGCCAGCAGTGAACTAGCGGGGGAATACTACGAGCAGTACTTC.

Worth noting for this clone: Other DNA sequences in the sample encode the same CDR3. The V and J genes are TRBV7-8 and TRBJ2-7; TRBD2 might be the D (5 bases). This CDR3 region has 11 residues. Per germline, CDR1 SGHVS and CDR2 FQNEAQ. Trimming took 2 bases from V and 7 from J, leaving 6 bases between them. The CDR3 region is CASSLTGEQYF. CDR3 DNA: TGTGCCAGCAGCTTAACGGGGGAGCAGTACTTC.

The J gene is TRBJ1-5, the V gene TRBV27; weak D call: TRBD1 (5 bases). Germline lookup yields CDR1 MNHEY and CDR2 SMNVEV (reference sequence). CDR3 size: 16 residues. Trimming left V 4 bases short and J 7 bases short, with 20 bases between. The CDR3 sequence is CASSSLTGTYGQPQHF. In DNA form, the CDR3 reads TGTGCCAGCAGTTCCTTGACCGGGACTTATGGGCAGCCCCAGCATTTT.

The rearrangement links TRBV7-2 to TRBJ2-7; 9 bases line up with TRBD1. The germline V gene encodes CDR1 SGHTA and CDR2 FQGNSA. Germline trimming cut 5 bases from V and 1 base from J; bases unmatched to any gene: 6. CDR3 length: 15 amino acids. CDR3 DNA sequence: TGTGCCAGCAGCACCACAGGGGGCGAGTCCTACGAGCAGTACTTC. Translating gives CASSTTGGESYEQYF.

The chain carries TRBV5-6 and TRBJ2-1; D not certain. Per germline, CDR1 SGHDT and CDR2 YYEEEE. This CDR3 contains 12 residues. V dropped 4 bases and J dropped 8 bases, with 10 bases sitting between them. The CDR3 bases are TGTGCCAGCAGCGCCGACGATCATGAGCAGTTCTTC. Translating gives CASSADDHEQFF. The whole variable domain, remainder taken from reference TRBV5-6 and TRBJ2-1, is DAGVTQSPTHLIKTRGQQVTLRCSPKSGHDTVSWYQQALGQGPQFIFQYYEEEERQRGNFPDRFSGHQFPNYSSELNVNALLLGDSALYLCASSADDHEQFFGPGTRLTVL.

The V call is TRBV7-9, the J call TRBJ2-7; D is perhaps TRBD2 (5 bases). The CDR3 covers 15 residues. The ends were cut back, 1 base at V and 7 bases at J, with 17 bases in the middle. Germline-derived CDR1 and CDR2 are SEHNR and FQNEAQ (reference sequence). CDR3 coding DNA: TGTGCCAGCAGCTTAGTAGGTCTAGCCTCGGGGGAGCAGTACTTC. Amino acids: CASSLVGLASGEQYF.

The CDR3 sequence is CASSDPAGGLDTQYF. CDR3 sequence (DNA): TGTGCCAGCAGCGACCCAGCGGGGGGCTTAGATACGCAGTATTTT. The V call is TRBV7-2, the J call TRBJ2-3; TRBD2 matches 9 bases. CDR3 size: 15 residues. CDR1 and CDR2 from the germline V gene are SGHTA and FQGNSA. The ends lost 5 bases at V and 5 bases at J; junction bases unmatched: 8.